This TCR beta chain was sequenced during a study of radiotherapy plus CTLA-4 blockade in lung cancer. Generated by immunoSEQ multiplex PCR, the TCRdb table keeps only in-frame clones and is missing some. The table lists about 110,000 clones, around 84% of them singletons. The study's findings and limits: Expansion in blood of tumor-derived TCR clones was seen after radiotherapy plus ipilimumab.

Turning to this clone: Antigen unknown.

Germline V gene sequence: CDR1 SGDLS, CDR2 YYNGEE. The CDR3 covers 15 residues. V was trimmed by 0 bases and J by 8 bases, leaving 14 bases between them. The sequence was collected from a human donor with non-small cell lung cancer that progressed on radiotherapy plus ipilimumab. Some clones in this sample may be carry-over from other donors' samples. The sequencing here drew on peripheral blood, taken from a patient treated with radiotherapy plus ipilimumab. V usage is TRBV9 and J usage is TRBJ1-4; D gene ambiguous. The CDR3 DNA follows: TGTGCCAGCAGCGTAGCTCCAGGAACAGACGAAAAACTGTTTTTT. It is translated as CASSVAPGTDEKLFF.